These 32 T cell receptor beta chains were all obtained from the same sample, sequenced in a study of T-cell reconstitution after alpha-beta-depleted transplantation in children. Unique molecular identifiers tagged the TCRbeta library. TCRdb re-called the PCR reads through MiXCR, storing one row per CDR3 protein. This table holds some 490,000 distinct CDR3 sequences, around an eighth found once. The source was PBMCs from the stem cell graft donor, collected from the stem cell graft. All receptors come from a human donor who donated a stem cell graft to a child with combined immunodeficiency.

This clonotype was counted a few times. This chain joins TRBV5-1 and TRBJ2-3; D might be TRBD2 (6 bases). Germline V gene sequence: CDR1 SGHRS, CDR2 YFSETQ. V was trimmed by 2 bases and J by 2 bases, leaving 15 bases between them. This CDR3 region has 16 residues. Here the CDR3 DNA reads TGCGCCAGCAGCTTCACCGGGACTCCTTCCACAGATACGCAGTATTTT. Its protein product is CASSFTGTPSTDTQYF.

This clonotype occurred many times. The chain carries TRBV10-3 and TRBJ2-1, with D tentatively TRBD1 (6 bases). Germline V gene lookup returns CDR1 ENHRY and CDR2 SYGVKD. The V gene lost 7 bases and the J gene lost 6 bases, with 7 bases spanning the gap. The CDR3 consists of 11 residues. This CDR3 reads CAITRGNEQFF. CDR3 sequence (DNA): TGTGCCATCACCAGGGGCAATGAGCAGTTCTTC.

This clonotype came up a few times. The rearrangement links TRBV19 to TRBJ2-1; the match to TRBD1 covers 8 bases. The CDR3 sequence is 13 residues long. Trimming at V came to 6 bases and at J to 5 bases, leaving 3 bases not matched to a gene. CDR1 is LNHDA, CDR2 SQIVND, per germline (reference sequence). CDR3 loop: CASRRTGNNEQFF. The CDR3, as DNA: TGTGCCAGTAGAAGGACAGGGAACAATGAGCAGTTCTTC.

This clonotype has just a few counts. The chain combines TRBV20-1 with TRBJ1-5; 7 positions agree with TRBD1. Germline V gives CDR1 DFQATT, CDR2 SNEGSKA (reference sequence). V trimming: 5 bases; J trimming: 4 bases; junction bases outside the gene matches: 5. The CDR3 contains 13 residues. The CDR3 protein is CSAQDRANQPQHF. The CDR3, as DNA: TGCAGTGCTCAAGACAGGGCGAATCAGCCCCAGCATTTT.

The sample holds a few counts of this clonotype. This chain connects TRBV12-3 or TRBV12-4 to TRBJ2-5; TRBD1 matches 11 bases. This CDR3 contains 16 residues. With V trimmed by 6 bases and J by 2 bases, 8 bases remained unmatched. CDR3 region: CASSPGQGAWQETQYF. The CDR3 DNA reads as TGTGCCAGCAGCCCCGGACAGGGGGCGTGGCAAGAGACCCAGTACTTC.

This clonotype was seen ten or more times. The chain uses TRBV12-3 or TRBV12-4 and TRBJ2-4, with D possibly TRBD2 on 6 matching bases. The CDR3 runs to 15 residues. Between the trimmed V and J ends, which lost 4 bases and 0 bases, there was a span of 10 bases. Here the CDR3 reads CASSSGLIAKNIQYF. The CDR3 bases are TGTGCCAGCAGTTCGGGACTTATAGCCAAAAACATTCAGTACTTC.

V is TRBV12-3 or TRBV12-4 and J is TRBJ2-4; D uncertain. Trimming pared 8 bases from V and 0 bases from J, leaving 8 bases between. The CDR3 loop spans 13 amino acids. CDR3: CASLQVAKNIQYF. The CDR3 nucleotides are TGTGCCAGCTTACAAGTAGCCAAAAACATTCAGTACTTC.

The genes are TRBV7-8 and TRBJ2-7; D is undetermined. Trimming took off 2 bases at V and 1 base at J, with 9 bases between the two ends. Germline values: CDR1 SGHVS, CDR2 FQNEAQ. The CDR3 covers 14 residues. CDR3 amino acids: CASSLIDSSYEQYF. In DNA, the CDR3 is TGTGCCAGCAGCTTAATCGACTCTTCCTACGAGCAGTACTTC.

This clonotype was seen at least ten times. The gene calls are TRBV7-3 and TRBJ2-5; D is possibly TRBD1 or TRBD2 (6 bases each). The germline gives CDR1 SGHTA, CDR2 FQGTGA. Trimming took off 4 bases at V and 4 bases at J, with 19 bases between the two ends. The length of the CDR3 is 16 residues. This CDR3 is CASSYKTGRGGETQYF. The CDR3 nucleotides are TGTGCCAGCAGCTATAAAACGGGCAGGGGAGGAGAGACCCAGTACTTC. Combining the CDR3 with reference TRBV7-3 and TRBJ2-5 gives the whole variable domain GAGVSQTPSNKVTEKGKYVELRCDPISGHTALYWYRQSLGQGPEFLIYFQGTGAADDSGLPNDRFFAVRPEGSVSTLKIQRTERGDSAVYLCASSYKTGRGGETQYFGPGTRLLVL.

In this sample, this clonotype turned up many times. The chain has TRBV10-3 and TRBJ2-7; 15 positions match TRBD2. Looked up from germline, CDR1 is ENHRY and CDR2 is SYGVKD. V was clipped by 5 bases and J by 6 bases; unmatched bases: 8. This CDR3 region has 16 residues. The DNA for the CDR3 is TGTGCCATCAGTCCGGGGGGGACTAGCGGGAGGAGCGAGCAGTACTTC. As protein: CAISPGGTSGRSEQYF.

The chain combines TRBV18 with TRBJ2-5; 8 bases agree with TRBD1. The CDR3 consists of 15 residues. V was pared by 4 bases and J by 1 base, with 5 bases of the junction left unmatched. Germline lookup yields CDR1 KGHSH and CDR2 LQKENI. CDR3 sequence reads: CASSLSGTGQETQYF. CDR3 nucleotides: TGTGCCAGCTCACTATCCGGGACAGGCCAAGAGACCCAGTACTTC.

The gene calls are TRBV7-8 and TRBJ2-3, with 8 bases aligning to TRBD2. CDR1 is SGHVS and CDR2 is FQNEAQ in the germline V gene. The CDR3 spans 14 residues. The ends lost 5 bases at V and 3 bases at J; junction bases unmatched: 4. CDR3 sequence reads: CASSHQRGTDTQYF. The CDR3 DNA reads TGTGCCAGCAGCCATCAGCGGGGGACAGATACGCAGTATTTT.

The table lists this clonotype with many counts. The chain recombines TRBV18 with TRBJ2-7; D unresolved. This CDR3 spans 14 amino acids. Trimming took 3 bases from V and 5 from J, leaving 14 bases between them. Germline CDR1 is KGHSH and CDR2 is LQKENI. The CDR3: CASSPTTLDNEQYF. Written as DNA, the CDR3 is TGTGCCAGCTCACCCACCACGCTAGACAACGAGCAGTACTTC.

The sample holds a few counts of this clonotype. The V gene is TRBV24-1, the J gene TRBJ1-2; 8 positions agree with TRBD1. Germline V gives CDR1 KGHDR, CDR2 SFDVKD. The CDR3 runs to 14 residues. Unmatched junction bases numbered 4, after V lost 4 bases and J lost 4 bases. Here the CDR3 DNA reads TGTGCCACCAGTGAAGGACAGGGCGGCTATGGCTACACCTTC. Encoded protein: CATSEGQGGYGYTF.

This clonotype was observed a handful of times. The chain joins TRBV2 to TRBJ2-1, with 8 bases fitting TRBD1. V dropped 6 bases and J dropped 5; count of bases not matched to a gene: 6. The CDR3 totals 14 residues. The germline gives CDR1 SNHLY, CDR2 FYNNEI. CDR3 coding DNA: TGTGCCAGCAGGGGGGTCAGGGGGCACAATGAGCAGTTCTTC. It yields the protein CASRGVRGHNEQFF. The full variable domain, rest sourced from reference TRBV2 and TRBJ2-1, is EPEVTQTPSHQVTQMGQEVILRCVPISNHLYFYWYRQILGQKVEFLVSFYNNEISEKSEIFDDQFSVERPDGSNFTLKIRSTKLEDSAMYFCASRGVRGHNEQFFGPGTRLTVL.

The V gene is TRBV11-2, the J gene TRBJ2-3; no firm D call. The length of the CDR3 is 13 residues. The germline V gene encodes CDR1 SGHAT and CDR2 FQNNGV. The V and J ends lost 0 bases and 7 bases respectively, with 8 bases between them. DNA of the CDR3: TGTGCCAGCAGCTTAGAGTTGGCCCATACGCAGTATTTT. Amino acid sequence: CASSLELAHTQYF. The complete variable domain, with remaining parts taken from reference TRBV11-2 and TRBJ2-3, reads EAGVAQSPRYKIIEKRQSVAFWCNPISGHATLYWYQQILGQGPKLLIQFQNNGVVDDSQLPKDRFSAERLKGVDSTLKIQPAKLEDSAVYLCASSLELAHTQYFGPGTRLTVL.

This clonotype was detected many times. The CDR3 DNA follows: TGTGCCAGCAGCTTCGCGGGAGGGGACACCGGGGAGCTGTTTTTT. Amino acid sequence: CASSFAGGDTGELFF. The chain uses TRBV7-9 and TRBJ2-2; TRBD2 matches 9 bases. Germline CDR1 is SEHNR and CDR2 is FQNEAQ (reference sequence). V shed 3 bases, J shed 3 bases, and the junction held 2 bases outside the gene matches. This CDR3 comprises 15 residues.

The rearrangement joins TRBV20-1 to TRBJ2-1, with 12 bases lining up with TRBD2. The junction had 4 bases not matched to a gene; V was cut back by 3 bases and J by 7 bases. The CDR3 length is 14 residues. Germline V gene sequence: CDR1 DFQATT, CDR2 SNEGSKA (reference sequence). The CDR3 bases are TGCAGTGCTAGGAGAACTAGCGGGAGGAATGAGCAGTTCTTC. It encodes CSARRTSGRNEQFF.

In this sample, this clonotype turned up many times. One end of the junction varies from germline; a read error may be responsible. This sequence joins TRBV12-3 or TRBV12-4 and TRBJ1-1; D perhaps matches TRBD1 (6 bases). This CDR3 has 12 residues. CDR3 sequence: CASTLGGLEAFF. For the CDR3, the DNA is TGTGCCAGCACTTTAGGGGGGCTTGAAGCTTTCTTT.

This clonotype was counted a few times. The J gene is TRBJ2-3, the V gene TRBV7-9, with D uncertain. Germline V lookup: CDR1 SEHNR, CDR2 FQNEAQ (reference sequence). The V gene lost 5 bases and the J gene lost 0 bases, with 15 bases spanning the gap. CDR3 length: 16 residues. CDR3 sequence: CASSPPVGGSTDTQYF. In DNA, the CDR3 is TGTGCCAGCAGCCCCCCCGTTGGCGGCAGCACAGATACGCAGTATTTT.

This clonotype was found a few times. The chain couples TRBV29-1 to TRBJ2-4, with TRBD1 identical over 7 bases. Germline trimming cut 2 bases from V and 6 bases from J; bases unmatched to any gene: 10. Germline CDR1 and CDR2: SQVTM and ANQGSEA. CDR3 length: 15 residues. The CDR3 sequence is CSVEIGRQGPNIQYF. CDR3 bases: TGCAGCGTTGAAATTGGTCGACAGGGCCCAAACATTCAGTACTTC.

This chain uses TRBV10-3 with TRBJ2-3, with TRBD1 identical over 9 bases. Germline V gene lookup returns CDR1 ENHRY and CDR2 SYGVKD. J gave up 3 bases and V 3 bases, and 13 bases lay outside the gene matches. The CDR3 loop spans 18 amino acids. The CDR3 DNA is TGTGCCATCAGTGACCCCCGGGAACAGGGGGCGAGGACAGATACGCAGTATTTT. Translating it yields CAISDPREQGARTDTQYF.

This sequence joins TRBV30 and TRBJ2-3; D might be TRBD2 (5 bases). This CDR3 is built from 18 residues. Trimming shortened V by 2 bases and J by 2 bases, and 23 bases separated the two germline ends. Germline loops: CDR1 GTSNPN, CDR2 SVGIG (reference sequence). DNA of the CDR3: TGTGCCTGGAGTCCCGGTGGGAGCGAAGCGGAGCCCACAGATACGCAGTATTTT. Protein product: CAWSPGGSEAEPTDTQYF.

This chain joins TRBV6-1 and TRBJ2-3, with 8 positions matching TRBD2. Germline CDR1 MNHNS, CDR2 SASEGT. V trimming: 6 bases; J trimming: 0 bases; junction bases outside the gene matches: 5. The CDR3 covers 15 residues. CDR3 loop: CASSRRGDSTDTQYF. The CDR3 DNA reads TGTGCCAGCAGCCGGCGGGGGGATAGCACAGATACGCAGTATTTT.

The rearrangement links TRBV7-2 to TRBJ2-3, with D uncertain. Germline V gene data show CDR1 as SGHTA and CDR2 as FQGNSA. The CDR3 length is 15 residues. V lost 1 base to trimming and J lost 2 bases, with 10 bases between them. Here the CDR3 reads CASSLGTDVTDTQYF. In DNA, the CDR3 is TGTGCCAGCAGCTTAGGAACGGATGTCACAGATACGCAGTATTTT.

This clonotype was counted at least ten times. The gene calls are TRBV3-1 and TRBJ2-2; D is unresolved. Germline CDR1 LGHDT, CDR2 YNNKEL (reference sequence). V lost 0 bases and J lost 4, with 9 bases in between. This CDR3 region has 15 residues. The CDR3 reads CASSQEAALTGELFF. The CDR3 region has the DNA TGTGCCAGCAGCCAAGAGGCAGCCCTCACCGGGGAGCTGTTTTTT.

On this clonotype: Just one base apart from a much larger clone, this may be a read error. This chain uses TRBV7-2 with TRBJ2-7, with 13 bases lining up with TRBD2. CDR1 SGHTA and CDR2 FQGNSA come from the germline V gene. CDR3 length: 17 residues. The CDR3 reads CASSLQGTSGRAYGQYF. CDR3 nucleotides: TGTGCCAGCAGCTTGCAAGGAACTAGCGGGAGGGCCTACGGGCAGTACTTC. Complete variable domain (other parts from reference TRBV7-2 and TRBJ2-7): GAGVSQSPSNKVTEKGKDVELRCDPISGHTALYWYRQSLGQGLEFLIYFQGNSAPDKSGLPSDRFSAERTGGSVSTLTIQRTQQEDSAVYLCASSLQGTSGRAYGQYFGPGTRLTVT.

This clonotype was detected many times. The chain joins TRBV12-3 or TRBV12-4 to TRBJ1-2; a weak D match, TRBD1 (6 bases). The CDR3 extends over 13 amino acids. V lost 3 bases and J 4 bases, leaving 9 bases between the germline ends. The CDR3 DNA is TGTGCCAGCAGTTTGGGGGCATTCTATGGCTACACCTTC. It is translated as CASSLGAFYGYTF.

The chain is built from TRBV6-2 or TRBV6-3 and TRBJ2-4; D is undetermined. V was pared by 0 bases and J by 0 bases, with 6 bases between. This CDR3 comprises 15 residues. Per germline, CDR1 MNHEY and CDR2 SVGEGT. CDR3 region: CASSYSRLAKNIQYF. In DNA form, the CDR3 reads TGTGCCAGCAGTTACTCGAGGCTAGCCAAAAACATTCAGTACTTC.

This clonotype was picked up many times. DNA for the CDR3: TGTGCCAGCAGCTTGCGAAAGTATGGACTAGCGGGGGTTGAGCAGTTCTTC. Translating it yields CASSLRKYGLAGVEQFF. The genes are TRBV7-8 and TRBJ2-1, with 13 bases fitting TRBD2. The CDR3 sequence is 17 residues long. The V gene end was trimmed by 3 bases and the J gene end by 9 bases; junction bases not matched to a gene: 11. Germline V gene lookup returns CDR1 SGHVS and CDR2 FQNEAQ.

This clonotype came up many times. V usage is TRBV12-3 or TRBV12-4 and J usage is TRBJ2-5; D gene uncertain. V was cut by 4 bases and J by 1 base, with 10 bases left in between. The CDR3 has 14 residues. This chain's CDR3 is CASSSRRAQETQYF. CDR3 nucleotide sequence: TGTGCCAGCAGTTCCCGACGGGCCCAAGAGACCCAGTACTTC.

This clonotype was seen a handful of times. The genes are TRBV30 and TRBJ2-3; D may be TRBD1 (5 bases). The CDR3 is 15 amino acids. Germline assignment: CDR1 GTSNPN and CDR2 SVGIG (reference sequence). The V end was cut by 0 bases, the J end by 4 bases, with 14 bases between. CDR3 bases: TGTGCCTGGAGTGTAGGGGAAAACTCCGCAGATACGCAGTATTTT. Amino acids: CAWSVGENSADTQYF.